These 27 T cell receptor beta chains came from one sample sequenced in a study of human T cells and chemical hapten exposure. Specified time point: patch test 1, 2 weeks after DPC sensitization. Described treatment: therapeutic diphenylcyclopropenone sensitization with weekly scalp DPC. TCRdb reanalysed the RACE reads using MiXCR and keeps one entry per CDR3 protein. The sample shows 150,000 to 200,000 distinct CDR3 sequences, roughly 15% of them seen only once. The sequencing used whole blood, collected in connection with sensitization to the hapten diphenylcyclopropenone (DPC). These receptors came from a woman aged 30 to 39 with alopecia areata. Some clones in this sample may be carry-over from other donors' samples.

As DNA, the CDR3 is TGTGCCAGCAGCGTTTACCTGGTTAATTCACCCCTCCACTTT. Translation: CASSVYLVNSPLHF. The rearrangement links TRBV5-6 to TRBJ1-6, with no clear D. The length of the CDR3 is 14 residues. Germline loops: CDR1 SGHDT, CDR2 YYEEEE. Trimming stripped 4 bases from V and 6 bases from J, with 11 bases between.

The chain carries TRBV19 and TRBJ2-7, with TRBD2 identical over 12 bases. The ends lost 6 bases at V and 5 bases at J; junction bases unmatched: 8. The CDR3 sequence is 15 residues long. In germline, CDR1 is LNHDA, CDR2 SQIVND (reference sequence). The CDR3 spells CASRLRTSGVHEQYF. CDR3 bases: TGTGCCAGTAGACTCAGGACTAGCGGGGTCCACGAGCAGTACTTC.

The chain couples TRBV6-2 or TRBV6-3 to TRBJ2-3, with 7 bases matching TRBD1. This CDR3 region has 17 residues. J lost 0 bases, V lost 8 bases, and 14 bases had no gene match. Germline CDR1 reads MNHEY; CDR2 reads SVGEGT. The CDR3 loop is CASCYRGRITSTDTQYF. The CDR3 DNA follows: TGTGCCAGCTGCTACAGGGGCCGCATCACTAGCACAGATACGCAGTATTTT.

This clonotype was seen a handful of times. The rearrangement links TRBV7-9 to TRBJ2-2, with TRBD1 matching 7 bases. Germline V gives CDR1 SEHNR, CDR2 FQNEAQ (reference sequence). J lost 0 bases, V lost 5 bases, and 6 bases had no gene match. This CDR3 is 16 amino acids long. CDR3 region: CASSAPGQANTGELFF. The CDR3 nucleotides read TGTGCCAGCAGCGCGCCCGGACAGGCGAACACCGGGGAGCTGTTTTTT.

This clonotype showed up just a few times. This chain uses TRBV5-1 with TRBJ1-2, with D perhaps TRBD1 (6 bases). The CDR3 length is 16 residues. Germline loops: CDR1 SGHRS, CDR2 YFSETQ. V gave up 0 bases and J gave up 3 bases, with 15 bases separating them. In DNA, the CDR3 is TGCGCCAGCAGCTTGGCTCCGGGACAAACCTACTATGGCTACACCTTC. It yields the protein CASSLAPGQTYYGYTF.

This chain connects TRBV5-1 to TRBJ1-2; 8 nucleotides agree with TRBD1. Looked up from germline, CDR1 is SGHRS and CDR2 is YFSETQ. The junction had 6 bases not matched to a gene; V was cut back by 4 bases and J by 4 bases. The CDR3 extends over 14 amino acids. CDR3 residues: CASSPGGAGYGYTF. The CDR3 region has the DNA TGCGCCAGCAGCCCAGGGGGCGCGGGCTATGGCTACACCTTC.

The gene calls are TRBV2 and TRBJ1-2, with D perhaps TRBD1 (5 bases). V gave up 6 bases and J gave up 7 bases, with 24 bases separating them. The V gene's germline CDR1 is SNHLY and CDR2 FYNNEI. This CDR3 contains 16 residues. The CDR3 protein is CASRSGTQSFEAGYTF. The DNA for the CDR3 is TGTGCCAGCAGATCCGGGACCCAGTCTTTTGAGGCTGGCTACACCTTC.

This clonotype was detected many times. This chain connects TRBV2 to TRBJ2-7; 7 positions agree with TRBD1. Per germline, CDR1 SNHLY and CDR2 FYNNEI. J lost 2 bases, V lost 7 bases, and 11 bases had no gene match. This CDR3 contains 15 residues. For the CDR3, the DNA is TGTGCCAGCAACCCGACCATCGGGACAGCCTACGAGCAGTACTTC. This sequence encodes CASNPTIGTAYEQYF.

This clonotype came up a few times. The V call is TRBV4-1, the J call TRBJ2-7, with unresolved D. This CDR3 region has 13 residues. The germline gives CDR1 MGHRA, CDR2 YSYEKL. Trimming shortened V by 0 bases and J by 2 bases, and 5 bases separated the two germline ends. The DNA for the CDR3 is TGCGCCAGCAGCCAAGAACTTCCCTACGAGCAGTACTTC. Encoded protein: CASSQELPYEQYF.

In this sample, this clonotype turned up a few times. The V gene is TRBV6-5, the J gene TRBJ1-1; TRBD1 is a possible D gene (5 bases). The germline V gene encodes CDR1 MNHEY and CDR2 SVGAGI. The CDR3 totals 12 residues. V shed 6 bases and J shed 7 bases, with 12 bases lying between them. The CDR3 protein is CASSAWGSEAFF. The CDR3 nucleotides are TGTGCCAGCAGCGCCTGGGGCAGTGAAGCTTTCTTT.

This clonotype was seen a handful of times. The chain uses TRBV4-1 and TRBJ1-2, with D possibly being TRBD1 (5 bases). V lost 3 bases and J 2 bases, leaving 7 bases between the germline ends. Germline CDR1 MGHRA, CDR2 YSYEKL. The length of the CDR3 is 13 residues. The CDR3 spells CASSQGTNYGYTF. Here the CDR3 DNA reads TGCGCCAGCAGCCAGGGGACGAACTATGGCTACACCTTC.

This chain uses TRBV7-2 with TRBJ2-2; the D gene is possibly TRBD1 (6 bases). V shed 5 bases and J shed 6 bases, with 13 bases lying between them. Per the germline V gene, CDR1 is SGHTA and CDR2 is FQGNSA. CDR3 length equals 14 residues. The CDR3 DNA is TGTGCCAGCAGCACCCGACAGGTCCCCGGGGAGCTGTTTTTT. Its protein product is CASSTRQVPGELFF.

This clonotype was recorded many times. The chain combines TRBV3-1 with TRBJ1-1, with TRBD1 as a possible D gene (5 bases). V gave up 4 bases and J gave up 5 bases, with 11 bases separating them. Germline CDR1 is LGHDT and CDR2 is YNNKEL (reference sequence). The CDR3 loop spans 13 amino acids. This chain's CDR3 is CASSRGDRTEAFF. As DNA, the CDR3 is TGTGCCAGCAGCCGGGGGGATAGGACTGAAGCTTTCTTT.

As concerns this clonotype: One base away lies a much larger clone, so this may be a sequencing read error. The V and J genes are TRBV3-1 and TRBJ1-1; D is possibly TRBD1 (5 bases). CDR3 length equals 13 residues. V was clipped by 3 bases and J by 10 bases, with 15 bases between them. Germline V lookup: CDR1 LGHDT, CDR2 YNNKEL (reference sequence). Here the CDR3 reads CASSQVPGPRAFF. The DNA for the CDR3 is TGTGCCAGCAGCCAGGTGCCGGGGCCCAGAGCTTTCTTT.

This clonotype was seen repeatedly, ten times or more. The chain carries TRBV6-2 or TRBV6-3 and TRBJ2-1; 7 bases fit TRBD1. The germline V gene has CDR1 MNHEY and CDR2 SVGEGT. The CDR3 loop spans 14 amino acids. Germline trimming cut 6 bases from V and 1 base from J; bases unmatched to any gene: 3. The CDR3 loop is CASRRQGSYNEQFF. The CDR3 DNA sequence: TGTGCCAGCAGGAGACAGGGTTCCTACAATGAGCAGTTCTTC.

This clonotype turned up a few times. The gene calls are TRBV2 and TRBJ2-7, with D possibly TRBD1 on 5 matching bases. The germline gives CDR1 SNHLY, CDR2 FYNNEI. The CDR3 contains 12 residues. V lost 7 bases, J lost 6 bases, and 13 bases lay in between. The CDR3, as DNA: TGTGCCAGCACCATCAGAAGGGGCGAGCAGTACTTC. Residues: CASTIRRGEQYF. Full variable domain (remainder filled in from reference TRBV2 and TRBJ2-7): EPEVTQTPSHQVTQMGQEVILRCVPISNHLYFYWYRQILGQKVEFLVSFYNNEISEKSEIFDDQFSVERPDGSNFTLKIRSTKLEDSAMYFCASTIRRGEQYFGPGTRLTVT.

This rearrangement joins TRBV7-7 to TRBJ2-5, with 7 bases matching TRBD2. CDR3 length: 15 residues. J lost 3 bases, V lost 5 bases, and 9 bases had no gene match. The germline CDR1 and CDR2 sequences are SSHAT and FNYEAQ (reference sequence). CDR3 region: CASSPRAGPEETQYF. For the CDR3, the DNA is TGTGCCAGCAGCCCTCGAGCGGGGCCGGAAGAGACCCAGTACTTC.

This clonotype was picked up a small number of times. V and J are TRBV30 and TRBJ2-3; tentatively, D is TRBD2 (5 bases). Trimming removed 4 bases at V and 4 bases at J, with 12 bases between. Germline CDR1 and CDR2: GTSNPN and SVGIG (reference sequence). The CDR3 is made up of 13 amino acids. For the CDR3, the DNA is TGTGCCTGGAAGACCTCCGGGGCAGATACGCAGTATTTT. This encodes CAWKTSGADTQYF. The full variable domain, in which reference TRBV30 and TRBJ2-3 provide the parts outside the CDR3, is SQTIHQWPATLVQPVGSPLSLECTVEGTSNPNLYWYRQAAGRGLQLLFYSVGIGQISSEVPQNLSASRPQDRQFILSSKKLLLSDSGFYLCAWKTSGADTQYFGPGTRLTVL.

V gene TRBV5-1 combines with J gene TRBJ1-1; a weak D match, TRBD1 (6 bases). The CDR3 runs to 15 residues. Trimming shortened V by 4 bases and J by 3 bases, and 16 bases separated the two germline ends. Germline CDR1 SGHRS, CDR2 YFSETQ. CDR3 protein: CASSPSTQGHTEAFF. CDR3 DNA sequence: TGCGCCAGCAGCCCATCGACGCAGGGGCACACTGAAGCTTTCTTT.

This clonotype was counted a few times. The chain has TRBV5-6 and TRBJ2-7; 8 bases are a match to TRBD1. In germline, CDR1 is SGHDT, CDR2 YYEEEE. The CDR3 extends over 15 amino acids. V was clipped by 0 bases and J by 9 bases; unmatched bases: 11. DNA for the CDR3: TGTGCCAGCAGCTTGGGTCAGGGGACAGGAAGATCGCAGTACTTC. Translation gives CASSLGQGTGRSQYF.

This clonotype turned up a few times. This chain links TRBV2 with TRBJ1-6; maybe TRBD1 (5 bases). Germline V gives CDR1 SNHLY, CDR2 FYNNEI. V was pared by 6 bases and J by 9 bases, with 9 bases between. The CDR3 is 12 amino acids. The CDR3 bases are TGTGCCAGCAGGGGGCTTTCTTCACCCCTCCACTTT. Translation gives CASRGLSSPLHF.

CDR3 DNA: TGTGCCATCAAGTTGACAGGGAGTACGGATACGCAGTATTTT. Amino acids: CAIKLTGSTDTQYF. The gene calls are TRBV10-3 and TRBJ2-3; TRBD1 matches 7 bases. Germline V gene sequence: CDR1 ENHRY, CDR2 SYGVKD. J lost 6 bases, V lost 7 bases, and 10 bases had no gene match. This CDR3 contains 14 residues.

The rearrangement links TRBV5-1 to TRBJ1-5, with D possibly TRBD1 on 5 matching bases. V lost 1 base and J 4 bases, leaving 12 bases between the germline ends. The CDR3 has 15 amino acids. The V gene's germline CDR1 is SGHRS and CDR2 YFSETQ. Written as DNA, the CDR3 is TGCGCCAGCAGCTTGTGGGCAGGACAAAATCAGCCCCAGCATTTT. Protein product: CASSLWAGQNQPQHF.

CDR3 coding DNA: TGCAGCGCCCCCGCCCAGGGTGGGACTGAAGCTTTCTTT. This codes for CSAPAQGGTEAFF. The J gene is TRBJ1-1, the V gene TRBV29-1; tentative D call: TRBD1 (5 bases). There are 13 residues in the CDR3. Looked up from germline, CDR1 is SQVTM and CDR2 is ANQGSEA. V lost 7 bases and J 5 bases, leaving 17 bases between the germline ends.

This clonotype was counted ten times or more. Here the CDR3 reads CASSLDRGSHNEQFF. The CDR3 nucleotides read TGTGCCAGCAGCTTAGACAGGGGTTCCCACAATGAGCAGTTCTTC. This chain joins TRBV7-9 and TRBJ2-1; the match to TRBD1 covers 7 bases. The CDR3 loop spans 15 amino acids. Germline-derived CDR1 and CDR2 are SEHNR and FQNEAQ (reference sequence). J gave up 5 bases and V 1 base, and 5 bases lay outside the gene matches.

This clonotype was recorded many times. The chain recombines TRBV9 with TRBJ1-1, with D perhaps TRBD1 (5 bases). The V and J ends lost 8 bases and 11 bases respectively, with 7 bases between them. The CDR3 is 8 amino acids. Germline assignment: CDR1 SGDLS and CDR2 YYNGEE. The CDR3 DNA sequence: TGTGCCAGGGGGGTGGCTTTCTTT. This sequence encodes CARGVAFF.

J is TRBJ2-3 and V is TRBV6-2 or TRBV6-3; D unresolved. The V end lost 2 bases, the J end lost 0 bases, and 12 bases lay between the germline ends. The germline CDR1 and CDR2 sequences are MNHEY and SVGEGT. The CDR3 covers 16 residues. The CDR3 spells CASSYGSYSSTDTQYF. The CDR3 DNA reads as TGTGCCAGCAGTTACGGATCCTACTCTAGCACAGATACGCAGTATTTT.